The 10 T cell receptor beta chains given below trace back to one sample, sequenced in a study of blood T cell repertoires in COVID-19. Profiling relied on immunoSEQ multiplex PCR, and the TCRdb table lists in-frame clones only, not all of them. This sample has 95,000 to 110,000 clones, with about 91% found just once. Material: peripheral blood. All receptors derive from a man aged 50 or older with active or convalescent COVID-19.

This sequence joins TRBV6-2 or TRBV6-3 and TRBJ2-1; 9 nucleotides agree with TRBD2. V lost 5 bases and J lost 7; bases outside the gene matches: 6. CDR1 and CDR2 from the germline V gene are MNHEY and SVGEGT. The CDR3 loop spans 14 amino acids. DNA of the CDR3: TGTGCCAGCAGTAGCGGGAGGATGGGGAATGAGCAGTTCTTC. It specifies CASSSGRMGNEQFF.

This chain connects TRBV7-2 to TRBJ1-6; D is unresolved. This CDR3 spans 15 amino acids. Trimming took off 1 base at V and 9 bases at J, with 13 bases between the two ends. Germline V lookup: CDR1 SGHTA, CDR2 FQGNSA. CDR3 bases: TGTGCCAGCAGCTTAGGACGGGTATCTAGTTCACCCCTCCACTTT. Translating gives CASSLGRVSSSPLHF.

The DNA for the CDR3 is TGTGCCAGCAGGACTAGCGGGAGATTGGATACGCAGTATTTT. This translates into CASRTSGRLDTQYF. This rearrangement joins TRBV2 to TRBJ2-3; 12 bases match TRBD2. V trimming: 6 bases; J trimming: 6 bases; junction bases outside the gene matches: 4. The CDR3 extends over 14 amino acids. The germline gives CDR1 SNHLY, CDR2 FYNNEI.

The chain couples TRBV29-1 to TRBJ1-1; D remains unclear. This CDR3 has 11 amino acids. V shed 5 bases and J shed 7 bases, with 11 bases lying between them. The germline V gene encodes CDR1 SQVTM and CDR2 ANQGSEA. CDR3 sequence reads: CSVRSGIEAFF. The CDR3 DNA follows: TGCAGCGTTAGGTCGGGAATTGAAGCTTTCTTT.

The chain links TRBV6-5 to TRBJ1-5; 7 nucleotides agree with TRBD1. The J segment lost 0 bases and the V segment lost 6 bases, leaving 5 bases of the junction unmatched. The germline CDR1 and CDR2 sequences are MNHEY and SVGAGI. CDR3 length: 15 residues. This CDR3 is CASRRDRYSNQPQHF. DNA of the CDR3: TGTGCCAGCAGGAGGGACAGATATAGCAATCAGCCCCAGCATTTT.

The chain carries TRBV27 and TRBJ1-6, with 7 bases matching TRBD1. Germline assignment: CDR1 MNHEY and CDR2 SMNVEV (reference sequence). V lost 7 bases and J lost 10; bases outside the gene matches: 7. The CDR3 loop spans 13 amino acids. CDR3: CASTSIRGSPLHF. The DNA of the CDR3 is TGTGCCAGCACGTCGATCAGGGGGTCACCCCTCCACTTT.

The rearrangement links TRBV3-1 (or the pseudogene TRBV3-2) to TRBJ1-1; 7 bases are shared with TRBD1. The ends lost 4 bases at V and 2 bases at J; junction bases unmatched: 10. CDR1 is LGHDT, CDR2 YNNKEL, per germline (reference sequence). The CDR3 totals 16 residues. The CDR3 DNA sequence: TGTGCCAGCAGCCCTCTTGGGGGACAGATTAACACTGAAGCTTTCTTT. Translating gives CASSPLGGQINTEAFF.

The J gene is TRBJ2-1, the V gene TRBV28, with 10 positions matching TRBD2. Per germline, CDR1 MDHEN and CDR2 SYDVKM. Germline trimming cut 1 base from V and 5 bases from J; bases unmatched to any gene: 5. The CDR3 sequence is 16 residues long. The chain's CDR3 is CASSLSASGRNNEQFF. The CDR3 coding sequence is TGTGCCAGCAGTTTATCTGCTAGCGGGAGAAACAATGAGCAGTTCTTC.

This sequence joins TRBV19 and TRBJ2-6; D possibly corresponds to TRBD1 (5 bases). Germline CDR1 and CDR2: LNHDA and SQIVND (reference sequence). This CDR3 comprises 14 residues. V lost 5 bases, J lost 4 bases, and 9 bases lay in between. CDR3 region: CASSLGAGANVLTF. CDR3 sequence (DNA): TGTGCCAGTAGTCTAGGGGCCGGGGCCAACGTCCTGACTTTC.

CDR3 nucleotides: TGTGCCAGCAGCTTAGGCCACAGGTTATCCTACGAGCAGTACTTC. Its protein is CASSLGHRLSYEQYF. The chain recombines TRBV7-8 with TRBJ2-7, with a weak D call TRBD1 (5 bases). V lost 1 base to trimming and J lost 1 base, with 11 bases between them. Germline CDR1 reads SGHVS; CDR2 reads FQNEAQ. CDR3 length: 15 amino acids.